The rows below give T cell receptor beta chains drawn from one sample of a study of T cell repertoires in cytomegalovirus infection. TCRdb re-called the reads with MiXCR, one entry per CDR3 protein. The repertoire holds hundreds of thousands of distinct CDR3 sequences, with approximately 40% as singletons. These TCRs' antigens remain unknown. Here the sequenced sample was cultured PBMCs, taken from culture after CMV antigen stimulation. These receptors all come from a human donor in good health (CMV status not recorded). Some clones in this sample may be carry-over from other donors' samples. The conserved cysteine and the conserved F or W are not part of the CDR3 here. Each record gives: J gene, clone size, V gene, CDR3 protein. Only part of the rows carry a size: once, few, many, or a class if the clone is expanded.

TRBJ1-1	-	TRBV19	ASSGTGGRNTEAF
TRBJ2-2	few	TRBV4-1	ASSQGLAGAGTGELF
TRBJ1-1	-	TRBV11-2	ASSLPLGTEAF
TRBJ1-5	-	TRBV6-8	ASSYRAGAQPQH
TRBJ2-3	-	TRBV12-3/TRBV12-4	ASSLERAITDTQY
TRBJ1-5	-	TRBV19	ASSIQAYSNQPQH
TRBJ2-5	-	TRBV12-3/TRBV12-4	ASSYPRGLTKETQY
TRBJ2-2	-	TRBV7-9	ASSLRTGDPGELF
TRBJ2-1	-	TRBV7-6	ASSPTRGLYNEQF
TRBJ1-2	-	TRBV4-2	ASSHASGNYGYT
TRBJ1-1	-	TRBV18	ASSGQPGATEAF
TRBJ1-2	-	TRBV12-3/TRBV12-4	ASSQFWVDYGYT
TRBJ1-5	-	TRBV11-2	ASSTGGSVPQPQH
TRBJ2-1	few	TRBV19	ASNTGLIYNEQF
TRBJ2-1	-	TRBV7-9	ASSLGGKGSYNEQF
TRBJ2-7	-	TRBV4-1	ASSQDLRGYYEQY
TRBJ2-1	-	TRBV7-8	ASSLGVIGGTGYSYNEQF
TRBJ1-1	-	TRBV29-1	SAGTSGGDTEAF
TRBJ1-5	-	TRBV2	ASDSEVGQPQH
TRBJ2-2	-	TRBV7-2	ASSQRLHSKGELF
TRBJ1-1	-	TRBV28	ASRPQGLAEAF
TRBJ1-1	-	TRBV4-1	ASTRSGVVEAF
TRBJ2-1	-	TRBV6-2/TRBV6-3	ASSRGPIAQF
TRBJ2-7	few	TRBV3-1	ASSPRRTASYEQY
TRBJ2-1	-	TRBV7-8	ASSSPTSGRAPPNEQF
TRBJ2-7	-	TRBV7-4	ASSPRTWGTSEDSANEQY
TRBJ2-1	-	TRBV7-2	ASSRGLAGGSSYNEQF
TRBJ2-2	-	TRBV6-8	ASNSRPTGELF
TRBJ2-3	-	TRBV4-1	ASSPRQTGQGLDTQY
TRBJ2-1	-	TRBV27	ASSQVPGLAGGPGTGEQF
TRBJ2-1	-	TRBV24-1	ATSEPSGVSYNEQF
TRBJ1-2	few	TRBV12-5	ASANSNYGYT
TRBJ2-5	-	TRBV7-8	ASSPLGSNQETQY
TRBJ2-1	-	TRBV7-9	ASSLGYSQNEQF
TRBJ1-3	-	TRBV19	ASSIQRPGNTIY
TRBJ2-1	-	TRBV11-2	ASSFGTSLWDEQF
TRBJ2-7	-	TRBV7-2	ASSDTYEQY
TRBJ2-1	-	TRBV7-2	ASSSIAVTYNEQF
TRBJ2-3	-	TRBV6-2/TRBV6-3	ASSYQLAASTDTQY
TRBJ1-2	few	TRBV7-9	ASSLLLSNYGYT
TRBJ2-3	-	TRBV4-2	ASSQEGTAGGSTDTQY
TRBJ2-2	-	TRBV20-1	SAPKGGNTGELF
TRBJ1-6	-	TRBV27	ASSSGVFYNSPLH
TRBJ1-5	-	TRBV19	ASSPGTLSNQPQH
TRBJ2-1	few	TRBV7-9	ASSLIARGAYNEQF